This T cell receptor (beta chain) was identified during a study of PD-L1 blockade in urothelial cancer (dated by TCRdb to 2015 to 2018). In terms of the full investigation: All patients started therapy around 2014 and received atezolizumab 1,200 mg intravenously every 3 weeks. About nine tenths of the roughly 29 patients were males with bladder-origin urothelial cancer, and about 65% of the 29 reported a prior smoking history. Patients had an ECOG performance status of 0 or 1 and had received between 0 and 3 prior chemotherapy regimens. Blood samples were analyzed at two time points: 3 weeks after treatment start (second dose) and 6 weeks after treatment start. A median of 141,255 T cells and some 82,000 unique TCRs was obtained from blood samples, and a median clonality of 0.080 was observed. Somatic, immune and clinical correlates of response to PD-L1 blockade with atezolizumab in urothelial cancer were the focus of an exploratory multi-omic analysis. Pretreatment tumor samples, along with matched peripheral blood collected serially before and after atezolizumab treatment, underwent TCR sequencing. Progression-free survival longer than 6 months counted as durable clinical benefit, and TCR features were additionally tested against both progression-free and overall survival. In the same patients who had TCR sequencing, pretreatment tumors also underwent whole exome sequencing and RNA sequencing. Durable clinical benefit was achieved by nine patients but not by the remaining 20. Pretreatment blood TCR-seq was available for 30 or so patients, at least one posttreatment blood collection was obtained for 25 or so patients, and tumor TCR-seq was available for 25 or so patients. Overall results and qualifications from the work: Improved progression-free and overall survival was found to be associated with pretreatment peripheral blood TCR clonality below the median. At 3 weeks after the start of treatment, tumor-associated TCR clones in peripheral blood had expanded more in patients with durable benefit (n of about 20, p = 0.022). Because of the small sample size (n ≈ 27) and the many exploratory analyses performed, the results are intended to be regarded as hypothesis-generating.

V is pruned by 8 bases and J by 4 bases, leaving 11 bases of the junction without a gene match. CDR1 and CDR2 are read off the germline V gene as MNHEY and SVGAGI. Measured from the cysteine to the phenylalanine, the CDR3 is 14 residues long. Of all the DNA, just the CDR3 is kept, 42 bases in frame from base 1. Synthetic TCR analog templates were spiked into each PCR to estimate absolute template abundance from read counts. The immunoSEQ assay used bias-controlled V and J gene primers to amplify TCRbeta CDR3 regions from genomic DNA. Sequencing of rearranged TCRbeta segments was performed at approximately 20X coverage. Concerning the study's data processing: Clustering was used to correct sequencing errors, and CDR3s were annotated against IMGT to assign V, D and J genes. Downstream analyses used only productive TCRbeta rearrangements and left out out-of-frame or stop-codon sequences. Clonality was computed as one minus Shannon entropy normalized by the log of the number of unique productive sequences. Clones differing between time points or between blood and tumor were identified using Fisher's exact test with Benjamini-Hochberg correction, with an adjusted p below 0.01 applied as the threshold. What TCRdb holds here is the immuneACCESS table cut down to in-frame rearrangements. Part of the clones is not present; checked against another copy, under half of the missing clones reflect an unresolved V gene, and the others are unexplained. V and J calls plus clone size are reproduced from that table; the DNA served to infer D and trimming. This sample lists about 43,000 clones; 70% to 90% were detected once. Roughly 15% of the sample belongs to the ten largest clones.

Read against the paper, the sample's time point label means: pretreatment peripheral blood. The cohort comprised about 30 patients with locally advanced or metastatic urothelial carcinoma treated at Memorial Sloan Kettering on a trial protocol. Peripheral blood mononuclear cells were collected pretreatment and during treatment, at between 1 and 8 total time points per patient. The Qiagen DNeasy Blood extraction kit was used to purify genomic DNA from total PBMCs and from tumor samples. Collected pretreatment and during treatment, PBMCs were isolated and stored as previously described. A remark on this clone: Its antigen is unknown. Nothing much larger sits one base from this clone, and base qualities are not available.

The V and J genes are TRBV6-5 and TRBJ2-7; TRBD2 agrees with 7 junctional bases. The origin of this receptor is a man between 60 and 70 years old with urothelial cancer. Sequenced here: PBMCs, sampled around atezolizumab (anti-PD-L1) treatment. The CDR3 amino acid sequence is: CASLKQAGPYEQYF. The DNA sequence follows: TGTGCCAGCCTTAAACAAGCGGGGCCGTACGAGCAGTACTTC.